Each of the 14 T cell receptor beta chains below was sequenced from the same sample in a study of T cells in Graves' hyperthyroidism and ophthalmopathy. Amplification of TCR beta CDR3 regions used RNA as the template. When the TCR CDR3 underwent first-round RT-PCR, the HTBI primer set was used. In TCRdb, the multiplex PCR reads were re-called with MiXCR into one record per CDR3 protein. This sample has roughly 420,000 distinct CDR3 sequences, with 15% to 17% found just once. Specimen: blood. Every receptor here comes from a woman younger than 30 with Graves' hyperthyroidism.

This clonotype has a count of ten or more. The V call is TRBV2, the J call TRBJ2-7; 11 bases fit TRBD1. Per germline, CDR1 SNHLY and CDR2 FYNNEI. J gave up 1 base and V 6 bases, and 2 bases lay outside the gene matches. CDR3 length equals 14 residues. CDR3 sequence reads: CASRDRGLSYEQYF. The CDR3 DNA reads as TGTGCCAGCAGGGACAGGGGGCTATCCTACGAGCAGTACTTC.

The V gene is TRBV19, the J gene TRBJ1-5; D unclear. The length of the CDR3 is 16 residues. CDR1 and CDR2 from the germline V gene are LNHDA and SQIVND (reference sequence). Trimming removed 1 base at V and 2 bases at J, with 12 bases between. Here the CDR3 reads CASSIGLRGGNQPQHF. DNA of the CDR3: TGTGCCAGTAGTATAGGGCTTCGGGGTGGCAATCAGCCCCAGCATTTT.

This clonotype has a count of ten or more. This sequence joins TRBV5-1 and TRBJ2-1; D possibly corresponds to TRBD1 (6 bases). From germline, CDR1 is SGHRS and CDR2 YFSETQ. The CDR3 covers 19 residues. Deletions cut 1 base from V and 4 bases from J, with 24 bases between. CDR3 sequence reads: CASSLHKAFLDSTYNEQFF. The DNA of the CDR3 is TGCGCCAGCAGCTTGCATAAGGCATTTTTGGACAGTACTTACAATGAGCAGTTCTTC.

This clonotype occurred many times. The chain uses TRBV3-1 and TRBJ2-2, with D perhaps matching TRBD2 (5 bases). The V gene lost 3 bases and the J gene lost 5 bases, with 10 bases spanning the gap. The CDR3 has 14 residues. Germline loops: CDR1 LGHDT, CDR2 YNNKEL (reference sequence). The CDR3 loop is CASSQLSGTGELFF. CDR3 in DNA: TGTGCCAGCAGCCAGTTATCGGGGACCGGGGAGCTGTTTTTT.

There are many counts of this clonotype. J is TRBJ1-3 and V is TRBV7-2; a possible D gene is TRBD1 (5 bases). The V gene's germline CDR1 is SGHTA and CDR2 FQGNSA. CDR3 length: 16 amino acids. Deletions cut 1 base from V and 2 bases from J, with 12 bases between. The CDR3 DNA sequence: TGTGCCAGCAGCTTAGTTTCAGGGTTAACTGGAAACACCATATATTTT. Translating gives CASSLVSGLTGNTIYF.

This clonotype was seen at least ten times. V and J are TRBV7-2 and TRBJ2-2; weak D call: TRBD2 (6 bases). Germline V gene lookup returns CDR1 SGHTA and CDR2 FQGNSA. Trimming removed 1 base at V and 5 bases at J, with 11 bases between. This CDR3 has 15 amino acids. CDR3 nucleotide sequence: TGTGCCAGCAGCTTAGTGAGGAGGGCGACCGGGGAGCTGTTTTTT. Protein product: CASSLVRRATGELFF.

The rearrangement uses TRBV7-3 and TRBJ2-2; 9 positions match TRBD2. After removal of 6 bases from V and 6 bases from J, the junction contained 14 bases not matched to a gene. This CDR3 has 17 residues. CDR1 and CDR2 (germline): SGHTA, FQGTGA. For the CDR3, the DNA is TGTGCCAGCAGACGTGAGGGGGCGGGAGGGCCGGCCGGGGAGCTGTTTTTT. Protein product: CASRREGAGGPAGELFF.

This clonotype was observed a few times. This rearrangement joins TRBV11-3 to TRBJ2-2; the match to TRBD2 covers 9 bases. The CDR3 has 16 residues. V was pared by 2 bases and J by 4 bases, with 5 bases of the junction left unmatched. Germline V gene lookup returns CDR1 SGHNT and CDR2 YENEEA. CDR3 coding DNA: TGTGCCAGCAGCTTAATTAGCGGGAGTTCCACCGGGGAGCTGTTTTTT. Protein: CASSLISGSSTGELFF.

This clonotype showed up many times. The CDR3 nucleotides are TGTGCCAGCACCTCACTAGCGGGAGTATCCTACAATGAGCAGTTCTTC. Translated, it gives CASTSLAGVSYNEQFF. This chain connects TRBV12-3 or TRBV12-4 to TRBJ2-1, with 11 nucleotides matching TRBD2. CDR3 length: 16 residues. After removal of 7 bases from V and 1 base from J, the junction contained 6 bases not matched to a gene.

The chain links TRBV28 to TRBJ2-7; the match to TRBD1 covers 9 bases. V was clipped by 2 bases and J by 3 bases; unmatched bases: 5. Per germline, CDR1 MDHEN and CDR2 SYDVKM. The CDR3 covers 15 residues. CDR3 region: CASSLGDRVYYEQYF. In nucleotides, the CDR3 is TGTGCCAGCAGTTTAGGGGACAGGGTCTACTACGAGCAGTACTTC.

Ten or more counts support this clonotype. DNA for the CDR3: TGTGCCAGCAGCTGGGGACAGGGAGACACTGAAGCTTTCTTT. Its translation: CASSWGQGDTEAFF. V and J are TRBV5-6 and TRBJ1-1, with 9 nucleotides matching TRBD1. The CDR3 loop spans 14 amino acids. The germline CDR1 and CDR2 sequences are SGHDT and YYEEEE. The V and J ends lost 3 bases and 3 bases, in that order; junction bases with no gene match: 3.

V is TRBV10-3 and J is TRBJ2-1, with TRBD2 identical over 7 bases. The CDR3 runs to 16 residues. Germline CDR1 ENHRY, CDR2 SYGVKD. V shed 0 bases and J 8 bases; nucleotides not matched to a gene: 10. The CDR3 DNA sequence: TGTGCCATCAGTGAGTCCGAGGCGGGGGATGGGTATGAGCAGTTCTTC. Its protein product is CAISESEAGDGYEQFF.

This clonotype appeared a few times. The chain links TRBV5-5 to TRBJ2-4; D unresolved. V was clipped by 1 base and J by 0 bases, with 14 bases between them. CDR3 size: 17 residues. Germline values: CDR1 SGHKS, CDR2 YYEKEE (reference sequence). CDR3 region: CASSLLQSQLAKNIQYF. CDR3 sequence (DNA): TGTGCCAGCAGCTTGCTACAGAGTCAACTAGCCAAAAACATTCAGTACTTC.

This clonotype was seen a few times. The chain has TRBV10-2 and TRBJ1-2; D is perhaps TRBD1 (5 bases). The CDR3 length is 14 residues. Germline lookup yields CDR1 WSHSY and CDR2 SAAADI. V was trimmed by 0 bases and J by 5 bases, leaving 10 bases between them. This CDR3 is CASSESPGAYGYTF. CDR3 bases: TGCGCCAGCAGTGAGTCTCCTGGGGCTTATGGCTACACCTTC.